The clone carrying this TCR beta chain was counted only a few times. Its specificity is not known. Treatment reported: approximately 18 received Ad26.COV2.S at low or high dose, single or two shots; about 5 received placebo; per-sample allocation not given. Collection of the samples took place on day 63 after the first injection of vaccine or placebo. SARS-CoV-2 spike from the Wuhan strain was encoded by the vaccine, an Ad26 vector. With 11 bases clipped from V and 6 bases from J, the junction kept 14 bases outside the gene matches. This CDR3 contains 15 residues. Germline CDR1 reads SNHLY; CDR2 reads FYNNEI. Sequencing was performed with immunoSEQ multiplex PCR; in TCRdb, only in-frame clones are kept and a portion is missing. The sample has around 320,000 clones; about nine tenths are singletons. The entry originates in a study of Ad26.COV2.S vaccination and SARS-CoV-2 variants. As for the study in general: The donor participated in the COV1001 trial, in its Ad26.COV2.S arm. Study conclusions and caveats: It was found that vaccine and placebo recipients had similar non-spike TCR breadth. Assessments of TCR breadth and depth may have underestimated the total T cell responses.

The genes are TRBV2 and TRBJ1-5, with 9 bases identical to TRBD1. The clonotype comes from a person aged 18 to 65 who received the Ad26.COV2.S COVID-19 vaccine or a placebo. Source: peripheral blood, taken in a trial of Ad26.COV2.S vaccine versus placebo. The CDR3 region has the DNA TGTGCCGGAAGTACAGACAGGGGGTCGGGTCAGCCCCAGCATTTT. Translating gives CAGSTDRGSGQPQHF.